The 30 T cell receptor beta chains listed next were all sequenced from one sample in a study of blood T cell repertoires in COVID-19 (dated by TCRdb to 2018 to 2021). The library was produced with the immunoSEQ multiplex PCR assay. TCRdb took this table from immuneACCESS and kept in-frame rearrangements with V and J called. Such tables lack part of the clones; where checked against another copy, unresolved V genes explain under half of the gap, and the rest is unexplained. Here the sample has 220,000 or so clones; approximately 80% occur a single time. Clones ranked in the top ten supply more than 3% of the sample. The sequenced sample was PBMCs or T cells enriched from blood (not recorded which). The receptor set was obtained from a woman aged 55-75 years who had recovered from COVID-19.

The V gene is TRBV29-1, the J gene TRBJ2-3; 10 nucleotides agree with TRBD2. The J segment lost 6 bases and the V segment lost 1 base, leaving 7 bases of the junction unmatched. The V gene's germline CDR1 is SQVTM and CDR2 ANQGSEA. There are 15 residues in the CDR3. As DNA, the CDR3 is TGCAGCGTTGAAGGATATCTAGCGGGAGAGGATACGCAGTATTTT. Translating it yields CSVEGYLAGEDTQYF.

This rearrangement joins TRBV5-1 to TRBJ2-1; D gene unclear. This CDR3 comprises 12 residues. V lost 4 bases and J lost 14, with 16 bases in between. The germline V gene encodes CDR1 SGHRS and CDR2 YFSETQ. The CDR3 DNA reads TGCGCCAGCAGCCTACCGAGCGAGAAGGAGTTCTTC. Its translation is CASSLPSEKEFF.

The chain links TRBV5-1 to TRBJ2-5, with 14 bases identical to TRBD2. The CDR3 consists of 16 residues. Trimming removed 4 bases from V and 5 bases from J; junction bases left unmatched: 7. Germline-derived CDR1 and CDR2 are SGHRS and YFSETQ. The CDR3 nucleotides are TGCGCCAGCAGCACCGGACTAGCGGGGGGACGGGAGACCCAGTACTTC. This codes for CASSTGLAGGRETQYF.

The chain combines TRBV2 with TRBJ2-1, with D perhaps TRBD2 (5 bases). The V gene's germline CDR1 is SNHLY and CDR2 FYNNEI. CDR3 size: 12 residues. The V and J ends lost 6 bases and 4 bases respectively, with 7 bases between them. In DNA form, the CDR3 reads TGTGCCAGCAGCGAGGGATACAATGAGCAGTTCTTC. As protein: CASSEGYNEQFF.

The chain uses TRBV29-1 and TRBJ2-7, with 7 bases identical to TRBD2. V lost 5 bases and J lost 3; bases outside the gene matches: 7. CDR3 length equals 13 residues. From germline, CDR1 is SQVTM and CDR2 ANQGSEA. CDR3 nucleotide sequence: TGCAGCGTTAAATGGGAGGGCCGCTACGAGCAGTACTTC. It codes for CSVKWEGRYEQYF.

This clone was counted a single time. The J gene is TRBJ2-1, the V gene TRBV11-3; 7 bases agree with TRBD2. This CDR3 has 14 residues. Germline trimming cut 5 bases from V and 7 bases from J; bases unmatched to any gene: 8. Germline V lookup: CDR1 SGHNT, CDR2 YENEEA. The CDR3 sequence is CASSLRWGGNEQFF. Written as DNA, the CDR3 is TGTGCCAGCAGCCTCCGGTGGGGGGGGAATGAGCAGTTCTTC.

The chain is built from TRBV19 and TRBJ1-6; 7 bases map to TRBD1. J gave up 9 bases and V 3 bases, and 8 bases lay outside the gene matches. The germline V gene encodes CDR1 LNHDA and CDR2 SQIVND (reference sequence). The CDR3 extends over 15 amino acids. The CDR3 sequence is CASSIKDRWGSPLHF. CDR3 sequence (DNA): TGTGCCAGTAGTATCAAGGACAGGTGGGGTTCACCCCTCCACTTT.

Details on this clone: The junction departs from the called germline gene at one end, perhaps through a read error. The gene calls are TRBV12-3 or TRBV12-4 and TRBJ2-1, with a weak D call TRBD2 (6 bases). The CDR3 extends over 13 amino acids. As DNA, the CDR3 is TGTGCCAGCAGGGGGGGTTCCTCCAATGAGCAGTTCTTC. Translated, it gives CASRGGSSNEQFF.

The chain is built from TRBV19 and TRBJ1-4; D is possibly TRBD1 (5 bases). Per germline, CDR1 LNHDA and CDR2 SQIVND (reference sequence). The length of the CDR3 is 15 residues. With 5 bases removed from V and 0 bases from J, the gap between germline ends came to 10 bases. CDR3 nucleotide sequence: TGTGCCAGTAGTGGGGCTGAATCAACTAATGAAAAACTGTTTTTT. Translation gives CASSGAESTNEKLFF. Drawing the rest from reference TRBV19 and TRBJ1-4, the complete variable domain is DGGITQSPKYLFRKEGQNVTLSCEQNLNHDAMYWYRQDPGQGLRLIYYSQIVNDFQKGDIAEGYSVSREKKESFPLTVTSAQKNPTAFYLCASSGAESTNEKLFFGSGTQLSVL.

This clone was detected only once. This chain connects TRBV7-2 to TRBJ2-1; 15 positions agree with TRBD2. V dropped 4 bases and J dropped 5; count of bases not matched to a gene: 9. Germline V CDR1 and CDR2: SGHTA, FQGNSA. This CDR3 is 18 amino acids long. The CDR3 region has the DNA TGTGCCAGCAGCTCAAGGACTAGCGGGAGGGCCTTCGACAATGAGCAGTTCTTC. Translated: CASSSRTSGRAFDNEQFF.

This clone was seen only once. This sequence joins TRBV11-2 and TRBJ1-1, with 8 bases aligning to TRBD1. Trimming cost V 3 bases and J 8 bases; bases outside gene matches: 8. CDR1 is SGHAT and CDR2 is FQNNGV in the germline V gene. The CDR3 has 14 amino acids. The CDR3 DNA reads as TGTGCCAGCAGCTTTGCCCAGGGGGCCAAAGAAGCTTTCTTT. It codes for CASSFAQGAKEAFF.

The V call is TRBV5-5, the J call TRBJ2-7, with a weak D call TRBD1 (6 bases). Germline CDR1 SGHKS, CDR2 YYEKEE (reference sequence). V lost 5 bases to trimming and J lost 4 bases, with 13 bases between them. This CDR3 comprises 13 residues. DNA for the CDR3: TGTGCCAGCAGTAACAGGGTAGGGTACGAGCAGTACTTC. Translation gives CASSNRVGYEQYF.

V gene TRBV19 combines with J gene TRBJ1-5, with D tentatively TRBD1 (5 bases). The germline V gene has CDR1 LNHDA and CDR2 SQIVND (reference sequence). Trimming pared 8 bases from V and 10 bases from J, leaving 9 bases between. This CDR3 has 10 residues. The CDR3 DNA reads as TGTGCCAGTGGGAGGGACCCCCAGCATTTT. Its translation is CASGRDPQHF.

The chain uses TRBV7-2 and TRBJ2-5, with 7 bases identical to TRBD1. Germline V gene lookup returns CDR1 SGHTA and CDR2 FQGNSA. V gave up 6 bases and J gave up 2 bases; unmatched junction bases: 6. The CDR3 runs to 14 residues. CDR3 protein: CASRRDRVQETQYF. CDR3 sequence (DNA): TGTGCCAGCAGACGTGACAGGGTACAAGAGACCCAGTACTTC. Variable domain in full (rest from reference TRBV7-2 and TRBJ2-5): GAGVSQSPSNKVTEKGKDVELRCDPISGHTALYWYRQSLGQGLEFLIYFQGNSAPDKSGLPSDRFSAERTGGSVSTLTIQRTQQEDSAVYLCASRRDRVQETQYFGPGTRLLVL.

CDR3 DNA sequence: TGTGCCAGCAGTTACCTAACCGGGAGCGGGGGGGGCTACACCTTC. This codes for CASSYLTGSGGGYTF. The J gene is TRBJ1-2, the V gene TRBV6-6, with TRBD1 as a possible D gene (5 bases). The germline V gene encodes CDR1 MNHNY and CDR2 SVGAGI (reference sequence). The V and J ends lost 2 bases and 8 bases respectively, with 18 bases between them. The CDR3 is 15 amino acids.

The chain joins TRBV7-2 to TRBJ2-1, with TRBD1 matching over 10 bases. The J segment lost 2 bases and the V segment lost 5 bases, leaving 6 bases of the junction unmatched. Germline values: CDR1 SGHTA, CDR2 FQGNSA. The CDR3 length is 16 residues. CDR3 residues: CASSPRQGAAYNEQFF. The CDR3 DNA is TGTGCCAGCAGCCCGCGACAGGGGGCGGCCTACAATGAGCAGTTCTTC.

This clone was found once. DNA of the CDR3: TGTGCCAGCACCGAACAGGGGAGGTTGTCCTACGAGCAGTACTTC. Amino acid sequence: CASTEQGRLSYEQYF. This chain uses TRBV2 with TRBJ2-7, with D perhaps matching TRBD1 (7 bases). The CDR3 length is 15 residues. Germline V gives CDR1 SNHLY, CDR2 FYNNEI. V was cut by 7 bases and J by 1 base, with 17 bases left in between.

The chain has TRBV7-2 and TRBJ2-7; 11 nucleotides match TRBD2. The CDR3 covers 16 residues. From germline, CDR1 is SGHTA and CDR2 FQGNSA. The junction had 4 bases not matched to a gene; V was cut back by 3 bases and J by 0 bases. The CDR3 is CASSLTSGMSSYEQYF. The DNA for the CDR3 is TGTGCCAGCAGCTTGACTAGCGGGATGAGCTCCTACGAGCAGTACTTC.

This chain connects TRBV29-1 to TRBJ2-1, with 8 bases fitting TRBD1. The germline V gene has CDR1 SQVTM and CDR2 ANQGSEA. This CDR3 contains 16 residues. J was trimmed by 4 bases and V by 3 bases; bases with no gene match: 11. CDR3: CSVEAFDRGTYNEQFF. CDR3 bases: TGCAGCGTTGAGGCCTTTGACAGGGGTACGTACAATGAGCAGTTCTTC.

The genes are TRBV7-9 and TRBJ1-3; D is perhaps TRBD1 (5 bases). This CDR3 comprises 18 residues. The germline V and J ends were trimmed by 5 bases and 0 bases, with 20 bases remaining between them. Germline CDR1 is SEHNR and CDR2 is FQNEAQ (reference sequence). CDR3 coding DNA: TGTGCCAGCAGCCGAAGGGGTTCTCGAACCCACTCTGGAAACACCATATATTTT. It codes for CASSRRGSRTHSGNTIYF.

The chain is built from TRBV6-5 and TRBJ1-2; no clear D gene. Germline lookup yields CDR1 MNHEY and CDR2 SVGAGI. Trimming took off 2 bases at V and 7 bases at J, with 17 bases between the two ends. The CDR3 totals 15 residues. CDR3 in amino acids: CASSYGHIRPSGYTF. In nucleotides, the CDR3 is TGTGCCAGCAGTTACGGGCACATCAGACCCAGTGGCTACACCTTC.

The gene calls are TRBV19 and TRBJ2-1; D ambiguous. The ends were cut back, 1 base at V and 3 bases at J, with 10 bases in the middle. CDR1 and CDR2 from the germline V gene are LNHDA and SQIVND (reference sequence). The CDR3 loop spans 15 amino acids. Here the CDR3 DNA reads TGTGCCAGTAGTATAGTACCCCCCGGCTACAATGAGCAGTTCTTC. It translates to CASSIVPPGYNEQFF.

The chain combines TRBV25-1 with TRBJ1-3; 7 nucleotides match TRBD1. The CDR3 runs 14 residues. J was trimmed by 3 bases and V by 9 bases; bases with no gene match: 8. Germline V gene sequence: CDR1 MGHDK, CDR2 SYGVNS. This chain's CDR3 is CASRDRIDGNTIYF. The CDR3 DNA sequence: TGTGCCAGTCGGGACAGAATAGATGGAAACACCATATATTTT.

This chain joins TRBV4-2 and TRBJ1-2; 7 positions agree with TRBD1. The CDR3 runs to 16 residues. Germline CDR1 and CDR2: LGHNA and YNFKEQ. The J segment lost 5 bases and the V segment lost 1 base, leaving 10 bases of the junction unmatched. The CDR3 sequence is CASSQGPDRAGYGYTF. The CDR3 DNA reads as TGTGCCAGCAGCCAAGGGCCCGACAGGGCTGGGTATGGCTACACCTTC.

V and J are TRBV20-1 and TRBJ2-3; a weak D match, TRBD1 (6 bases). CDR3 size: 16 residues. Germline CDR1 is DFQATT and CDR2 is SNEGSKA (reference sequence). Trimming left V 3 bases short and J 2 bases short, with 18 bases between. This chain's CDR3 is CSASHPQGPFTDTQYF. CDR3 DNA sequence: TGCAGTGCTAGTCATCCGCAGGGGCCATTCACAGATACGCAGTATTTT.

The chain couples TRBV12-3 or TRBV12-4 to TRBJ2-7; D unresolved. This CDR3 is built from 13 residues. V lost 3 bases and J lost 0, with 6 bases in between. The DNA for the CDR3 is TGTGCCAGCAGTTTCGGTGCCTCCTACGAGCAGTACTTC. Its translation is CASSFGASYEQYF.

The chain employs TRBV2 and TRBJ2-5, with a possible D match to TRBD1 (5 bases). Germline CDR1 SNHLY, CDR2 FYNNEI. The CDR3 has 15 residues. Trimming shortened V by 2 bases and J by 2 bases, and 12 bases separated the two germline ends. CDR3: CASSESVGQQETQYF. The CDR3 bases are TGTGCCAGCAGTGAAAGTGTGGGGCAGCAAGAGACCCAGTACTTC.

This chain joins TRBV11-2 and TRBJ2-6, with TRBD1 identical over 11 bases. The V gene end was trimmed by 4 bases and the J gene end by 0 bases; junction bases not matched to a gene: 5. Germline CDR1 SGHAT, CDR2 FQNNGV. The length of the CDR3 is 18 residues. The DNA of the CDR3 is TGTGCCAGCAGCTCCGGACAGGGGGCTACCTCTGGGGCCAACGTCCTGACTTTC. Residues: CASSSGQGATSGANVLTF.

This clone has a single count. The chain links TRBV19 to TRBJ2-4, with 8 bases matching TRBD1. V shed 9 bases, J shed 1 base, and the junction held 8 bases outside the gene matches. The CDR3 spans 15 residues. Germline V gene lookup returns CDR1 LNHDA and CDR2 SQIVND (reference sequence). The CDR3 is CASSTGARAKNIQYF. CDR3 coding DNA: TGTGCCAGCTCGACAGGGGCGCGGGCCAAAAACATTCAGTACTTC.

In this sample, this clone turned up many times. The genes are TRBV5-1 and TRBJ2-7, with 9 bases identical to TRBD2. The length of the CDR3 is 16 residues. Germline V gene lookup returns CDR1 SGHRS and CDR2 YFSETQ. The ends lost 0 bases at V and 7 bases at J; junction bases unmatched: 11. CDR3 DNA sequence: TGCGCCAGCAGCTTGGAGGGTAGCGGGAGTTCTCGGGAGCAGTACTTC. Protein product: CASSLEGSGSSREQYF.